This T cell receptor beta chain was observed in a study of CD8+ T cells in alopecia areata. The wider study: Treatment comprised oral tofacitinib, 5 to 10 mg twice daily, in treated patients. The study, taken as a whole, reports: It was lesional scalp, especially alopecia totalis/universalis, that showed higher clonality than normal scalp.

Remarks on this clone: Its antigen is unknown.

Sequencing used cDNA as its template, made by extracting RNA and reverse transcribing it. Libraries were prepared by immunoSEQ multiplex PCR; TCRdb keeps only in-frame clonotypes and omits some of them. The sample gives 150,000 or so clones, around 71% of which show up once; 9.5% to 12% is in the top ten. Trimming shortened V by 4 bases and J by 6 bases, and 10 bases separated the two germline ends. The CDR3 consists of 13 residues. Germline lookup yields CDR1 WSHSY and CDR2 SAAADI. The receptor's source is a human donor with alopecia areata. The sample in question was CD8+ T cells sorted from blood, obtained at week 0. The chain carries TRBV10-2 and TRBJ2-1; possible D gene TRBD2, 5 bases. CDR3 nucleotides: TGCGCCAGCAGTGCATCAGGAGGCAATGAGCAGTTCTTC. Translating it yields CASSASGGNEQFF.